This TCR beta chain originates from a study of blood T cell repertoires in COVID-19. Study-wide context: Sources were T cells, B-cell-depleted T cells, or PBMCs; the material itself was cDNA or gDNA.

Sequencing used immunoSEQ multiplex PCR; TCRdb keeps in-frame clones, though not all of them. In the table there are about 12,000 clones, about nine tenths of which are singletons. The CDR3 consists of 16 residues. Trimming removed 2 bases from V and 1 base from J, with 14 bases in between. The germline V gene encodes CDR1 SEHNR and CDR2 FQNEAQ (reference sequence). Sequenced material: peripheral blood. This receptor was identified in a human donor in a cohort sampled during active COVID-19. The chain is built from TRBV7-9 and TRBJ1-2; unclear D gene. The CDR3 DNA reads as TGTGCCAGCAGCTTAAGTCGGGAAGAGTTTAACTATGGCTACACCTTC. Translation: CASSLSREEFNYGYTF.